This T cell receptor (beta chain) was profiled in a study of CD8+ T cells in alopecia areata. Turning to the study itself: For treated patients, severity scores reflected the percentage of scalp area affected.

Study-level results: Tofacitinib did not eliminate many expanded lesional clones from scalp or blood. With just one nonresponder, it is still uncertain whether baseline CD8+ expansion relates to response. Expanded CD8+ clones among the top 100, as well as scalp clonality, were significantly decreased by tofacitinib.

This CDR3 region has 15 residues. Germline CDR1 SGHDT, CDR2 YYEEEE. Trimming took 0 bases from V and 4 from J, leaving 8 bases between them. A word on this clone: Its specificity is not known. Other DNA sequences in this specimen translate into the identical CDR3.

Treatment specified: oral pan-JAK inhibitor, 5-10 mg twice daily. cDNA reverse transcribed from extracted RNA served as the sequencing template. Using immunoSEQ multiplex PCR, the repertoire was profiled, and TCRdb retains in-frame clones only, with some absent. The repertoire consists of roughly 190,000 clones, with over 55% occurring once and the leading ten covering over 1%. Sequenced material: CD4+ T cells sorted from blood, taken at week 24, from a patient treated with tofacitinib. V and J are TRBV5-6 and TRBJ2-6, with D unclear. The TCR sequence derives from a human donor with alopecia areata. The CDR3 protein is CASSLGRSGANVLTF. DNA for the CDR3: TGTGCCAGCAGCTTGGGCCGCTCGGGGGCCAACGTCCTGACTTTC.